This T cell receptor beta chain was observed in a study of blood T cells in healthy people across ages. Next came a second PCR, run for roughly 6 to 11 cycles, which used a sample-barcoded 5' primer along with a J-beta primer mix. Template switching added a 12-random-nucleotide identifier to every cDNA molecule. TCRdb redid the calling of the 5' RACE reads with MiXCR, one entry per CDR3 protein. The sample includes some 1.1 million distinct CDR3 sequences, less than 45% of them seen just once. This clonotype was seen only a few times. The length of the CDR3 is 14 residues. Trimming cost V 7 bases and J 2 bases; bases outside gene matches: 7. Per the germline V gene, CDR1 is MNHEY and CDR2 is SMNVEV (reference sequence).

The sequenced material came from blood. The chain links TRBV27 to TRBJ1-2; 7 bases agree with TRBD1. This clonotype was sampled from a man younger than 35 in good health. The CDR3 DNA follows: TGTGCCAGCAAACCCCGGGACAGCAACTATGGCTACACCTTC. It translates to CASKPRDSNYGYTF.